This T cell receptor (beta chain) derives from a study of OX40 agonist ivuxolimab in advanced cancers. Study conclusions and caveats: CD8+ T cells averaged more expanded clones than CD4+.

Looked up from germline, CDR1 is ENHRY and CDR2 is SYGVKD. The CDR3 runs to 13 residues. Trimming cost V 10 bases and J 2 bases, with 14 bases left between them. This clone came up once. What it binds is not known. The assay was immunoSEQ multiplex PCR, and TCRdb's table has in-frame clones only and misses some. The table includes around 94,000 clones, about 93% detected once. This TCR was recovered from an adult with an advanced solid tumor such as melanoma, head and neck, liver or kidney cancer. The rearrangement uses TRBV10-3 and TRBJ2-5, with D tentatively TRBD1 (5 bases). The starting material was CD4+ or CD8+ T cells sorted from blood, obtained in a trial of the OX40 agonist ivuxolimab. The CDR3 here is CATLSAGQETQYF. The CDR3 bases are TGTGCCACCCTCAGTGCAGGGCAAGAGACCCAGTACTTC.